The entry below gives a single T cell receptor beta chain sequence along with its context. It was with a sample-barcoded 5' primer and a J-beta primer mix that a second PCR of roughly 6 to 11 cycles was run. TCRdb ran MiXCR on the 5' RACE reads and lists one entry per CDR3 protein. The sample includes about 1.5 million distinct CDR3 sequences, approximately 39% of them seen just once. This sample was taken from a study of blood T cells in healthy people across ages. Germline CDR1 is LGHDT and CDR2 is YNNKEL (reference sequence). The V and J ends lost 3 bases and 6 bases respectively, with 6 bases between them. The CDR3 consists of 12 residues. Peripheral blood, about 10 milliliters per donor, was collected.

The TCR originated in a woman under 30 in good health. This chain links TRBV3-1 with TRBJ1-5; D gene ambiguous. Sequenced material: blood. The CDR3 DNA is TGTGCCAGCAGCCAGCGCGGTCAGCCCCAGCATTTT. Protein: CASSQRGQPQHF.